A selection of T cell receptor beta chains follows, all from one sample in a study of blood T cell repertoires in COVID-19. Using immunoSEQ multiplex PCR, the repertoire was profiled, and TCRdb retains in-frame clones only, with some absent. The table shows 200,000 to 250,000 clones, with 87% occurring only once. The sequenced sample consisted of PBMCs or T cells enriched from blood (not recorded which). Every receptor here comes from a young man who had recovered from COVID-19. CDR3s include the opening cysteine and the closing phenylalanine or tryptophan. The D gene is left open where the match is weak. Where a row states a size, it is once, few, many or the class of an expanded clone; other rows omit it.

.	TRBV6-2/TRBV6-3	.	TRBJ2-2	TGTGCCAGCAGTCGACTCGCGACGAACACCGGGGAGCTGTTTTTT	CASSRLATNTGELFF
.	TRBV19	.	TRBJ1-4	TGTGCCAGTAGTACCCAGGGTGTAACTAATGAAAAACTGTTTTTT	CASSTQGVTNEKLFF
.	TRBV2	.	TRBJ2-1	TGTGCCAGCTCTCAACTAGAGGGGGCCTACAATGAGCAGTTCTTC	CASSQLEGAYNEQFF
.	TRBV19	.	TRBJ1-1	TGTGCCAGTAGAGAAAATTCTAGGACAGTGAACACTGAAGCTTTCTTT	CASRENSRTVNTEAFF
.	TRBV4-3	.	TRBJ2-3	TGCGCCAGCAGCCAAGAACCGCCCGGGAGCACAGATACGCAGTATTTT	CASSQEPPGSTDTQYF
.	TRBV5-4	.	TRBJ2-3	TGTGCCAGCAGCTCGGGACTCCGTCCTAATACCGATACGCAGTATTTT	CASSSGLRPNTDTQYF
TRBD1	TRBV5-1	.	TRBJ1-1	TGCGCCAGCAGAACAGGGGGCACTGAAGCTTTCTTT	CASRTGGTEAFF
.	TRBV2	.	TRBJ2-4	TGTGCCAGCAGCACGGGAGAGCTAGCCAAAAACATTCAGTACTTC	CASSTGELAKNIQYF
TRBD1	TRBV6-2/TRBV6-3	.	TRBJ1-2	TGTGCCAGCAGTTACCCTCCAGGACAGGGGGATGGCTACACCTTC	CASSYPPGQGDGYTF
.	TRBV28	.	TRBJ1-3	TGTGCCAGCAGTCCGTCACTGACAGGCTACTCTGGAAACACCATATATTTT	CASSPSLTGYSGNTIYF
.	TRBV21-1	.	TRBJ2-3	TGTGCCAGCAGCAAAGGGAAGGGGGTCCTCGGGGCGACCACAGATACGCAGTATTTT	CASSKGKGVLGATTDTQYF
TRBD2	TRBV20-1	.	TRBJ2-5	TGCAGTGCTAGTTTGGGGGGGTCAGGGACCCAGTACTTC	CSASLGGSGTQYF
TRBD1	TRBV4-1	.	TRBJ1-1	TGCGCCAGCAGCCGCAGAACCGGGACAGTGGATCGGAACACTGAAGCTTTCTTT	CASSRRTGTVDRNTEAFF
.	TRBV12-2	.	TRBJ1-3	TGTGCAAGTCGCTTTAGTATCCCCTCCGCGACAGTCTCTGGAAACACCATATATTTT	CASRFSIPSATVSGNTIYF
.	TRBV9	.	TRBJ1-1	TGTGCCAGCAGCGAGACACAAGTGAACACTGAAGCTTTCTTT	CASSETQVNTEAFF
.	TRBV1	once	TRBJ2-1	TGCACCAGCAGCTATAGCGGGGGGGCCTCAGGGAATGAGCAGTTCTTC	CTSSYSGGASGNEQFF
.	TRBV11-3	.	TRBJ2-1	TGTGCCAGCAGCTTAAATTTACGGGAGCGGCGCAATGAGCAGTTCTTC	CASSLNLRERRNEQFF
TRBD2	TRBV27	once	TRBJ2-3	TGTGCCAGCAGTGTCAGACTAGCGGGGGCGATCTATAGCACAGATACGCAGTATTTT	CASSVRLAGAIYSTDTQYF
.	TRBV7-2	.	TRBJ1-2	TGTGCCGCAGCCCCCGGGAGGTCCTATGGCTACACCTTC	CAAAPGRSYGYTF
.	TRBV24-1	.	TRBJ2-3	TGTGCCACCTCAGGTCGAAGTCGGGGGACAGATACGCAGTATTTT	CATSGRSRGTDTQYF
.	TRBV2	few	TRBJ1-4	TGTGCCAGCAGGCCGCGGACTAATGAAAAACTGTTTTTT	CASRPRTNEKLFF
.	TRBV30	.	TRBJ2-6	TGTGCCTGGGGCTCGGGCTCTGGGGCCAACGTCCTGACTTTC	CAWGSGSGANVLTF
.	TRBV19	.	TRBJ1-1	TGTGCCAGTAGTAGAGACAGAATCCATCGGGGGGCTTTCTTT	CASSRDRIHRGAFF
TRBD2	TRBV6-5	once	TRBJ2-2	TGTGCCAGCAGTTACTCGACTAGCGGTGTCGGGGAGCTGTTTTTT	CASSYSTSGVGELFF
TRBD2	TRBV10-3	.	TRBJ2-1	TGTGCCATCAGGAAACCGGGACTAGCGGGAGGGCCGGGTAATGAGCAGTTCTTC	CAIRKPGLAGGPGNEQFF
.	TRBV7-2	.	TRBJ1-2	TGTGCCAGCAGCTTTGAACAGGGTACTCAAGTCAGCCGAGGCTACACCTTC	CASSFEQGTQVSRGYTF
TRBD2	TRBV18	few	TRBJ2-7	TGTGCCAGCTCACTGAGCGCGGGGGGCCCAGGCGAGCAGTACTTC	CASSLSAGGPGEQYF
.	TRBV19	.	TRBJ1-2	TGTGCCAGTAGTCCCGAACGGAGCTACCGAAGGTATGGCTACACCTTC	CASSPERSYRRYGYTF
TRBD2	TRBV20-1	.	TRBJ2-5	TGCAGTGCTAGTCCCTCGACTAGCGGGAGTTGGGAGACCCAGTACTTC	CSASPSTSGSWETQYF
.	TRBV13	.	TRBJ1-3	TGTGCCAGCAGCCGAACAGATCTCTCTGGAAACACCATATATTTT	CASSRTDLSGNTIYF
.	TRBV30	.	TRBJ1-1	TGTGCCTGGAGTACAGGGTTGAACACTGAAGCTTTCTTT	CAWSTGLNTEAFF
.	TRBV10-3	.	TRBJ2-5	TGTGCCATCAGTGCTCCAGCGGGCGGGCAAGAGACCCAGTACTTC	CAISAPAGGQETQYF
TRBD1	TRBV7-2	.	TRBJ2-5	TGTGCCAGCAGCCGTGACAGGGTATGGGAGACCCAGTACTTC	CASSRDRVWETQYF
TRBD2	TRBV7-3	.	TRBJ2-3	TGTGCCAGCAGCTTAGACTCGGGAGGGACGCAGTATTTT	CASSLDSGGTQYF
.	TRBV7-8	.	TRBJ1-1	TGTGCCAGCAGACTGCAGGGTATGGGCACTGAAGCTTTCTTT	CASRLQGMGTEAFF
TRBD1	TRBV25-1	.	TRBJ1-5	TGTGCCAGCAGTGAATATACAGGGGAGCAGCCCCAGCATTTT	CASSEYTGEQPQHF
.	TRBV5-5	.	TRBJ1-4	TGTGCCAGCAGCTCACAGGGAATGGCGACTAATGAAAAACTGTTTTTT	CASSSQGMATNEKLFF
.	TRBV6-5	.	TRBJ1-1	TGTGCCAGCAGTTCCCGGGGGGGGGCTATGAACACTGAAGCTTTCTTT	CASSSRGGAMNTEAFF